The rows below give T cell receptor beta chains drawn from one sample of a study of a mutant IDH1 vaccine in newly diagnosed glioma. TCRdb's table, derived via immunoSEQ multiplex PCR, lists solely in-frame clones and lacks some. The data hold 82,000 or so clones, with 70% to 90% observed a single time. These receptors' targets are unknown. Material: PBMCs, obtained from a glioma patient whose treatment included an IDH1 peptide vaccine. These receptors came from a man in his thirties or forties with glioma. Some clones in this sample may be carry-over from other donors' samples. Both conserved end residues are part of each CDR3. D genes are given only for firm matches. Clone size is stated in some rows and not others, as once, few, many or a class when expanded.

TRBV7-2	TRBD2	TRBJ2-1	few	TGTGCCAGCAGCTCCCAAGCGGGAGCGGGAAATGAGCAGTTCTTC	CASSSQAGAGNEQFF
TRBV4-3	.	TRBJ2-2	.	TGCGCCAGCAGCCAAGATCTGGATGTCGACACCGGGGAGCTGTTTTTT	CASSQDLDVDTGELFF
TRBV7-9	.	TRBJ2-1	few	TGTGCCAGCAGCCCTTTCAAAGGAGCGGAAAATGAGCAGTTCTTC	CASSPFKGAENEQFF
TRBV7-3	.	TRBJ2-6	.	TGTGCCAGCAGCTCGACAGCTTCTGGGGCCAACGTCCTGACTTTC	CASSSTASGANVLTF
TRBV6-4	TRBD2	TRBJ2-3	.	TGTGCCAGCAGTGACTCGATTAGCGGGGAGGGAGATACGCAGTATTTT	CASSDSISGEGDTQYF
TRBV7-9	TRBD1	TRBJ1-5	.	TGTGCCAGCAGCCCGGGGACAGTACAGCCCCAGCATTTT	CASSPGTVQPQHF
TRBV28	.	TRBJ1-2	.	TGTGCCAGCAGATCTTCCGACGAGTCCGACACCTTC	CASRSSDESDTF
TRBV6-6	.	TRBJ2-1	.	TGTGCCAGCAGTTACTCTAGGGGTAGCTCCTACAATGAGCAGTTCTTC	CASSYSRGSSYNEQFF
TRBV6-5	.	TRBJ1-1	.	TGTGCCAGCAGTTCAGGGAGATGGACTGAAGCTTTCTTT	CASSSGRWTEAFF
TRBV5-1	TRBD2	TRBJ2-1	.	TGCGCCAGCAGCCGGACTAGTTCTCCCCATGAGCAGTTCTTC	CASSRTSSPHEQFF
TRBV28	.	TRBJ2-4	.	TGTGCCAGCAGTTTGGTGGGAGATCTAGCCAAAAACATTCAGTACTTC	CASSLVGDLAKNIQYF
TRBV28	TRBD1	TRBJ2-2	.	TGTGCCAGCAGGCTACCGGGACAGGGGGCTTTCGGGGAGCTGTTTTTT	CASRLPGQGAFGELFF
TRBV11-3	.	TRBJ1-1	.	TGTGCCAGCAGCTTAACGGTGAACACTGAAGCTTTCTTT	CASSLTVNTEAFF
TRBV14	TRBD2	TRBJ2-3	.	TGTGCCAGCAGCCTCCGTCTAGCGGGGGGCGCAGATACGCAGTATTTT	CASSLRLAGGADTQYF
TRBV18	TRBD2	TRBJ2-5	.	TGTGCCAGCTCACCGGCGGGAGGGGAGACCCAGTACTTC	CASSPAGGETQYF
TRBV29-1	TRBD1	TRBJ1-2	.	TGCAGCGTCGGACAGGGGAACGACGCGAGGGGCTACACCTTC	CSVGQGNDARGYTF
TRBV6-1	TRBD1	TRBJ1-5	.	TGTGCCAGCAGTGGACGGACAGGGGGCAATCAGCCCCAGCATTTT	CASSGRTGGNQPQHF
TRBV6-1	.	TRBJ1-6	.	TGTGCCAGCAGTGAACACAATGATTCACCCCTCCACTTT	CASSEHNDSPLHF